Listed here is a single T cell receptor beta chain. This clonotype was seen at least ten times. No cognate antigen has been identified for it. Base qualities are not provided; no much larger clone lies one nucleotide away. The sample belongs to a study of Graves' ophthalmopathy and Graves' hyperthyroidism (dated by TCRdb to 2016 to 2019). A note on the overall study: Peripheral blood was collected before any treatment was given, at the time of initial diagnosis. The 75 to 100 discovery patients were randomly split 7:3 into training and test sets. An independent validation cohort was composed of about 20 hyperthyroidism patients and more than 15 patients who later progressed from hyperthyroidism to ophthalmopathy. In total, over 130 blood samples were TCR-sequenced: fewer than 50 ophthalmopathy, over 70 hyperthyroidism and 17 hyperthyroidism-to-ophthalmopathy patients. The study used signatures of the TCR beta repertoire to tell Graves' ophthalmopathy apart from Graves' hyperthyroidism and to predict which patients would progress to ophthalmopathy. Following sampling, methimazole starting at 30 mg daily was administered to hyperthyroidism patients, and high-dose intravenous methylprednisolone was administered to ophthalmopathy patients. In over 5 hyperthyroidism patients, the T-cell repertoire of thyroid tissue was compared with the T-cell repertoire of blood. To explore V-J signatures that distinguish ophthalmopathy from hyperthyroidism, a discovery set of about 99 patients was enrolled, made up of more than 40 with ophthalmopathy and 55 to 65 with stable hyperthyroidism.

Ophthalmopathy patients were characterized by moderately to severely active disease, a Clinical Activity Score of at least 3, a NOSPECS grade of at least 4, and a disease duration under 3 months. Patients with other autoimmune diseases, uncontrolled infections, pregnancy or lactation were excluded from the study. Clinical symptoms, serum thyroxine, TRAb, thyroid ultrasound and orbital computed tomography were used for diagnosis. PBMCs were isolated from around 10 ml of fresh peripheral blood by Ficoll-Paque density gradient centrifugation. Total RNA was extracted using Trizol reagent, and RNA quality was checked on an Agilent 2100 Bioanalyzer. TCR beta CDR3 regions were amplified from RNA transcripts for repertoire sequencing. A first-round RT-PCR used HTBI primers with the Qiagen OneStep RT-PCR kit, followed by a second-round multiplex PCR, size selection and purification. Libraries were sequenced on an Illumina HiSeq2000 using paired-end 100 bp reads. Regarding the original processing steps: SOAPnuke was used for read processing, and reads with adapters, uncalled bases, a mean Phred below 15, or no exact constant-primer or identifier match were discarded. COPE v1.2.5 was used to merge the high-quality paired reads. Clonotypes were defined as unique nucleotide sequences and were aligned to IMGT TRB V, D and J references using MiTCR v1.1. Only V-J combinations with frequency above 0.0001 were analysed, covering 99.2% of repertoires. For each V-J combination, a TCR clonal expansion and chaos score was defined as F50 clonal expansion divided by the chaos observed in the TCRdist matrix. Features were reduced by Welch's t-statistics and random forest to some 13 V-J combinations, which fed a naive Bayes classifier. The similarity between thyroid and blood repertoires was quantified using the Morisita-Horn index. TCRdb redid the processing of the public reads, applying fastp at Q25 and MiXCR, and retained in-frame beta chains. Rows are combined by CDR3 protein, so each entry shows the most common genes and DNA. In this record, the V and J calls reflect TCRdb's handling and not the investigators' own analysis. The sample table shows approximately 480,000 distinct CDR3 sequences, and under 15% are seen once. The ten largest clones take up 9.8% of the sample.

Study-wide conclusions, independent of this receptor: In validation, the model predicted ophthalmopathy progression with more than 70% sensitivity and approximately 72% specificity; some 13 predicted patients were CT-confirmed with GO in a median of around 6.5 months. The 13-signature model separated ophthalmopathy from stable hyperthyroidism with around 90% sensitivity and about 84% specificity in cross-validation, and 80%/75% in the test set. Most of the expanded thyroid clonotypes with a frequency above 0.001 were also detected in blood, and it was suggested that the thyroid immune response may be reflected by blood repertoires. No statistical method was used to predetermine the sample size, and group allocation was not hidden from the investigators.

V is pared back by 4 bases and J by 0 bases, with 13 bases lying between the germline termini. The cysteine opens and the phenylalanine closes a CDR3 of 16 amino acids. Left in the record is the CDR3 DNA by itself, 48 bases read in frame from the first base. CDR1 and CDR2, looked up from the germline V gene, are MNHEY and SVGEGT. Sequencing input: blood. In this chain, TRBV6-2 or TRBV6-3 is recombined with TRBJ1-5; the D region possibly corresponds to TRBD1 (5 bases align). The clonotype was recovered from a woman between 25 and 40 years old with Graves' ophthalmopathy. Donor details come from another sample of the same person, matched by shared clones. The DNA sequence is given as TGTGCCAGCAGTTCAGACAGCCTCCTTAGCAATCAGCCCCAGCATTTT. Translated, it reads CASSSDSLLSNQPQHF.